This TCR beta chain emerged from a study of T cells in Graves' hyperthyroidism and ophthalmopathy. Study-wide points: In the blood, most expanded thyroid clonotypes above 0.001 appeared as well.

V lost 7 bases to trimming and J lost 6 bases; unmatched junction nucleotides: 11. This CDR3 is built from 14 residues. CDR1 and CDR2 from the germline V gene are MNHNS and SASEGT. This clonotype was counted at least ten times. Antigen specificity is unknown. Using RNA transcripts as the source, TCR beta CDR3 regions were amplified. With the HTBI primer set, the TCR CDR3 went through a first round of RT-PCR. TCRdb re-called the multiplex PCR reads with MiXCR, one entry per CDR3 protein. Here the sample spans approximately 640,000 distinct CDR3 sequences, 15% to 20% being singletons. Patients aged 18 to 65 with hyperthyroidism were newly diagnosed, with duration under 2 months. Patients having uncontrolled infection, another autoimmune disease, pregnancy or lactation were not included. Diagnostic assessment was based on clinical symptoms, serum thyroxine and TRAb, thyroid ultrasound and orbital computed tomography.

The receptor was derived from a man aged 50 to 60 with Graves' hyperthyroidism. The chain employs TRBV6-1 and TRBJ1-1; 7 bases fit TRBD1. The specimen was blood. The CDR3 DNA is TGTGCCAGCACGCCGGGACAGCGCCGGGCTGAAGCTTTCTTT. It yields the protein CASTPGQRRAEAFF.